The 4 T cell receptor beta chains presented below share a single source sample, sequenced in a study of blood T cell repertoires in COVID-19. Assay used: immunoSEQ multiplex PCR; TCRdb lists only in-frame clones, some missing. The table records just over 150,000 clones, around 93% of them present only once. Material for sequencing was peripheral blood. Receptor source: a woman aged 50 to 60 with acute or convalescent COVID-19.

Of note for this clone: The limits of the CDR3 on the DNA are not certain, so only TCRdb's listed CDR3 is given. The chain couples TRBV4-3 to TRBJ2-3; the table's D gene call, TRBD2, was not cross checked with the DNA. CDR1 is LGHNA and CDR2 is YSLEER in the germline V gene. 14 amino acids form the CDR3, both terminal residues included. Here the CDR3 reads CASSQDFGEDTQYF.

The chain combines TRBV7-3 with TRBJ2-7, with 8 bases matching TRBD2. This CDR3 has 15 amino acids. Germline V lookup: CDR1 SGHTA, CDR2 FQGTGA. V gave up 0 bases and J gave up 1 base; unmatched junction bases: 2. CDR3: CASSLTGGGSYEQYF. The DNA of the CDR3 is TGTGCCAGCAGCTTAACAGGCGGGGGGTCCTACGAGCAGTACTTC.

This clone is a singleton in its sample. The V call is TRBV19, the J call TRBJ1-3; D is unclear. This CDR3 has 16 residues. The germline CDR1 and CDR2 sequences are LNHDA and SQIVND (reference sequence). The V and J ends lost 7 bases and 0 bases respectively, with 16 bases between them. The CDR3 spells CASTTTVLSSGNTIYF. In DNA form, the CDR3 reads TGTGCCAGTACTACCACAGTGCTCAGCTCTGGAAACACCATATATTTT.

This chain connects TRBV12-3 or TRBV12-4 to TRBJ1-2, with TRBD1 matching 7 bases. This CDR3 spans 13 amino acids. V was clipped by 3 bases and J by 6 bases; unmatched bases: 4. Here the CDR3 reads CASSFGQVDGYTF. CDR3 DNA sequence: TGTGCCAGCAGTTTCGGACAGGTGGATGGCTACACCTTC.